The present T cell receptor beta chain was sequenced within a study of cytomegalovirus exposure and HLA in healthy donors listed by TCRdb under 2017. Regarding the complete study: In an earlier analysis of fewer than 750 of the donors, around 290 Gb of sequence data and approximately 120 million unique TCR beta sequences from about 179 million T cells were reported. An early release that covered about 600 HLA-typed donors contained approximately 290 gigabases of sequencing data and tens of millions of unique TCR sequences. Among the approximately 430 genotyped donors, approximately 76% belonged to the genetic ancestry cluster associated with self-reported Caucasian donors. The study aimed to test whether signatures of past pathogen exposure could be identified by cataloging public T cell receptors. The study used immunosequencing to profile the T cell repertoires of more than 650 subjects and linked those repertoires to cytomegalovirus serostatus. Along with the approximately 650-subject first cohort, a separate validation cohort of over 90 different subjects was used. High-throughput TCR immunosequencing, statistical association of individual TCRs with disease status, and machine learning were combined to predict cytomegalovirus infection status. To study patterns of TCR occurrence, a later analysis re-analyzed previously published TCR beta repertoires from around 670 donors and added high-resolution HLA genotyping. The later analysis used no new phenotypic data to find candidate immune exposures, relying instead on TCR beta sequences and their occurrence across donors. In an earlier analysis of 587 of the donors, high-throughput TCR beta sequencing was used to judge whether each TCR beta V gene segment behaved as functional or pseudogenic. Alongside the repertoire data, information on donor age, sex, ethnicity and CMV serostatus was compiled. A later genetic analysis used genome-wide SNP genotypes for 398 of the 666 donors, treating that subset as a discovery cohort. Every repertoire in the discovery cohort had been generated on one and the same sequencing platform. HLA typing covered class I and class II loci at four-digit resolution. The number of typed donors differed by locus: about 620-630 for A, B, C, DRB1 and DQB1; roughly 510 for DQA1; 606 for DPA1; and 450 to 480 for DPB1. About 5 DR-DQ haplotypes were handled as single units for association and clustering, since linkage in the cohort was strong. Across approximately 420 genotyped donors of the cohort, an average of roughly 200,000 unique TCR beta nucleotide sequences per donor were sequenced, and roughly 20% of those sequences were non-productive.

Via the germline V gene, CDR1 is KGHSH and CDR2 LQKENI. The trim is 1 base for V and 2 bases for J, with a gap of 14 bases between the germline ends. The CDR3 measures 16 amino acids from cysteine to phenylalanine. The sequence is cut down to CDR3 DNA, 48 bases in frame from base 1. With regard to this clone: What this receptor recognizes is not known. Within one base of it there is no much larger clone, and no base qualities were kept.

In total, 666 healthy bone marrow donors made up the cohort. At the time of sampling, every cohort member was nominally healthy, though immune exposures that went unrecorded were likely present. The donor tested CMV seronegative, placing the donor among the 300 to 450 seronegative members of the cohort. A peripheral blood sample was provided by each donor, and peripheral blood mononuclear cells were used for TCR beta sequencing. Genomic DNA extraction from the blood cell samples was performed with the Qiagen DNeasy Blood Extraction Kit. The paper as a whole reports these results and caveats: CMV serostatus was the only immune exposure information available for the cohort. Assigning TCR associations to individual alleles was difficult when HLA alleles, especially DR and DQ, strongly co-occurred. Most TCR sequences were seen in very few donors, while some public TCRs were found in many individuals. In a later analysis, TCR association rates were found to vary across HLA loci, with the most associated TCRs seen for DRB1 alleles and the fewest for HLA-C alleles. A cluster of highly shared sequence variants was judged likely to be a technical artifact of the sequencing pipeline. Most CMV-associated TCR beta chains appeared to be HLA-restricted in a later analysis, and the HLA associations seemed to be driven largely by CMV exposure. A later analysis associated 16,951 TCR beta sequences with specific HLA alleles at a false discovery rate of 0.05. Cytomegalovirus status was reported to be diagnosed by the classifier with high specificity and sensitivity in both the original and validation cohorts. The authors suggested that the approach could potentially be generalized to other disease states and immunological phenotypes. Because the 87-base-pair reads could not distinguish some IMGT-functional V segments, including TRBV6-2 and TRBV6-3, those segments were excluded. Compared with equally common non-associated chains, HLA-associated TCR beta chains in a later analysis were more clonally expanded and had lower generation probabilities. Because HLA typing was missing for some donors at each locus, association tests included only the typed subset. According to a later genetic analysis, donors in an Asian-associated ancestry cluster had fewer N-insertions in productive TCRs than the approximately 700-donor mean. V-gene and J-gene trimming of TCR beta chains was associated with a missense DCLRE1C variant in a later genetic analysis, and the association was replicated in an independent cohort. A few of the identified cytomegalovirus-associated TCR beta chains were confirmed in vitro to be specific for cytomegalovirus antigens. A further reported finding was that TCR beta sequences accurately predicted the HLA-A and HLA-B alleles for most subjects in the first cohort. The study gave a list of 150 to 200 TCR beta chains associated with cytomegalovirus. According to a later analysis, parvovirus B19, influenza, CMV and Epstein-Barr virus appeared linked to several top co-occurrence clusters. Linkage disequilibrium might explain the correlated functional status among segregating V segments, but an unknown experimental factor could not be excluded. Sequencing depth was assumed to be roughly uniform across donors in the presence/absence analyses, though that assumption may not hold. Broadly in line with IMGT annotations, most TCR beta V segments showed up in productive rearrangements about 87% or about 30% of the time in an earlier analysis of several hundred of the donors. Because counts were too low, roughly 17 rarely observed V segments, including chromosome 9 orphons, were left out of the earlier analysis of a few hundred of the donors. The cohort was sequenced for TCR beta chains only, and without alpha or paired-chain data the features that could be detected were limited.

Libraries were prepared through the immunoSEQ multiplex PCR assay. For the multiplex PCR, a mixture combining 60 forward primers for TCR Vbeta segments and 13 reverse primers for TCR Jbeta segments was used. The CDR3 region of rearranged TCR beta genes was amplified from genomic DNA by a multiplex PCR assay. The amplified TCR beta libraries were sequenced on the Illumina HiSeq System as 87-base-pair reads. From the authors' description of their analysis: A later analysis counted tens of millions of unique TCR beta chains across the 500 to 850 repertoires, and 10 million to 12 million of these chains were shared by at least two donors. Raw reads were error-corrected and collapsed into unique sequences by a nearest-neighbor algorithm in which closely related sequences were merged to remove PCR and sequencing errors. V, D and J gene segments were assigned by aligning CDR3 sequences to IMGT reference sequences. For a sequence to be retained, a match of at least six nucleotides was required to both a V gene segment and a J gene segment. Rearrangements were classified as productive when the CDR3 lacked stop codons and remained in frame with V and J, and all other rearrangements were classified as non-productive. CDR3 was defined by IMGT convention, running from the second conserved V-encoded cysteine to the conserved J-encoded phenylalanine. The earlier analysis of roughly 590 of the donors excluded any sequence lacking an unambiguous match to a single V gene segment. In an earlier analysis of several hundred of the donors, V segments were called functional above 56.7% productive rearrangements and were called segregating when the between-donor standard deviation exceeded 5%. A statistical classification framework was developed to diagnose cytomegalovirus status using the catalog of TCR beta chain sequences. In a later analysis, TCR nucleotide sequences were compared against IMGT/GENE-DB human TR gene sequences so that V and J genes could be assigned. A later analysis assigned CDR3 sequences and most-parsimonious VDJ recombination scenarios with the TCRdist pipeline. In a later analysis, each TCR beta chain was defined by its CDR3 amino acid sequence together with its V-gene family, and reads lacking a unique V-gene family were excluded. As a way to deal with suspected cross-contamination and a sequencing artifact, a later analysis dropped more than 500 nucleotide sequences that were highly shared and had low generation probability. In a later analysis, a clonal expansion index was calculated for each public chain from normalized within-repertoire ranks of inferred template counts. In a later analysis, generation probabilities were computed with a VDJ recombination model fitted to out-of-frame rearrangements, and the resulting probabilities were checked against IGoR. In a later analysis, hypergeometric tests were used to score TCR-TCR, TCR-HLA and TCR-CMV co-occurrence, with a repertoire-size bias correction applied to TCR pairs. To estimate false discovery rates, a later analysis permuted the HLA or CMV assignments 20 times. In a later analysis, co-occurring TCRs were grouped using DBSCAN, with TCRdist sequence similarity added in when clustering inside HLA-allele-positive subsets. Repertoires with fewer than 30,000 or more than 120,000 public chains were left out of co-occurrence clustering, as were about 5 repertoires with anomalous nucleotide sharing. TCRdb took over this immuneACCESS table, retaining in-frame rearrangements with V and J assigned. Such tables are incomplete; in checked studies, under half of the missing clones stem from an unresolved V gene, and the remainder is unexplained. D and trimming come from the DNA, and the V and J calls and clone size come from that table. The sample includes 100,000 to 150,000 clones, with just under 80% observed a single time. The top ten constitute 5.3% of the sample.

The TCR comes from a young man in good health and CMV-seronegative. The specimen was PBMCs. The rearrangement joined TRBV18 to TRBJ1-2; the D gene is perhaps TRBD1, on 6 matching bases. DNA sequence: TGTGCCAGCTCACCACGGGGCCAAACAGGGAACTATGGCTACACCTTC. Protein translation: CASSPRGQTGNYGYTF.